Each of the 4 T cell receptor beta chains below was sequenced from the same sample in a study of radiation and T cells in renal cell carcinoma. Libraries were prepared by immunoSEQ multiplex PCR; TCRdb keeps only in-frame clonotypes and omits some of them. The top ten clones hold roughly 17% of a sample with approximately 150,000 clones, approximately 86% of them seen once. Stated time point: blood 4 weeks post-SBRT, at nephrectomy. Treatment indicated: 15 Gy SBRT to primary tumor, nephrectomy 4 weeks later. The sample here was blood, taken from a patient whose treatment included radiotherapy and nephrectomy. These receptors all stem from a woman in her 50s with renal cell carcinoma.

This sequence joins TRBV7-9 and TRBJ2-6, with TRBD2 matching over 7 bases. The junction had 11 bases not matched to a gene; V was cut back by 7 bases and J by 2 bases. Germline V gene lookup returns CDR1 SEHNR and CDR2 FQNEAQ (reference sequence). This CDR3 has 17 amino acids. CDR3 sequence: CASTLGQGGTGANVLTF. The DNA for the CDR3 is TGTGCCAGCACCCTCGGGCAGGGAGGGACTGGGGCCAACGTCCTGACTTTC.

V gene TRBV28 combines with J gene TRBJ2-5, with TRBD1 identical over 12 bases. With 2 bases clipped from V and 5 bases from J, the junction kept 6 bases outside the gene matches. This CDR3 has 16 residues. From germline, CDR1 is MDHEN and CDR2 SYDVKM. In DNA form, the CDR3 reads TGTGCCAGCAGTTTAGCGGGGACAGGGGGCGCCGAGACCCAGTACTTC. This translates into CASSLAGTGGAETQYF.

The rearrangement uses TRBV7-2 and TRBJ2-7, with D possibly matching TRBD1 (5 bases). V lost 5 bases and J 2 bases, leaving 13 bases between the germline ends. Germline V gene lookup returns CDR1 SGHTA and CDR2 FQGNSA. The CDR3 covers 14 residues. The CDR3 reads CASSLEAGTYEQYF. CDR3 in DNA: TGTGCCAGCAGCCTAGAGGCAGGGACCTACGAGCAGTACTTC. Looking up the rest from reference TRBV7-2 and TRBJ2-7 gives the full variable domain: GAGVSQSPSNKVTEKGKDVELRCDPISGHTALYWYRQSLGQGLEFLIYFQGNSAPDKSGLPSDRFSAERTGGSVSTLTIQRTQQEDSAVYLCASSLEAGTYEQYFGPGTRLTVT.

The chain links TRBV20-1 to TRBJ2-1; D uncertain. Per germline, CDR1 DFQATT and CDR2 SNEGSKA (reference sequence). Trimming took off 2 bases at V and 5 bases at J, with 4 bases between the two ends. The CDR3 loop spans 11 amino acids. The CDR3 loop is CSARSDNEQFF. Written as DNA, the CDR3 is TGCAGTGCTAGAAGTGACAATGAGCAGTTCTTC.